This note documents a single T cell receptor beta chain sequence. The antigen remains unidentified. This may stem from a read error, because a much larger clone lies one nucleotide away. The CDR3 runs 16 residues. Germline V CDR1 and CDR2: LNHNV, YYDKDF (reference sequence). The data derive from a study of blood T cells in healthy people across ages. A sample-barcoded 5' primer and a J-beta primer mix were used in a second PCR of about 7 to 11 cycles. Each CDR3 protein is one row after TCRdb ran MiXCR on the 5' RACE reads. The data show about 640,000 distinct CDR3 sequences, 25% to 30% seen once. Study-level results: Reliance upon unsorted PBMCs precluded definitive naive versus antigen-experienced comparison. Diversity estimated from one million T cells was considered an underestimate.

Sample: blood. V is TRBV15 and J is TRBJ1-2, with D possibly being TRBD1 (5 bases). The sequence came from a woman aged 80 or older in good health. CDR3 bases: TGTACCACCAGCAGACCATTGGGGCAGCGGGGGAATGGCTACACCTTC. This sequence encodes CTTSRPLGQRGNGYTF.